One sample yielded the 27 T cell receptor beta chains listed below, sequenced in a study of blood T cell repertoires in COVID-19. Assay: immunoSEQ multiplex PCR; the TCRdb copy retains only in-frame clones and omits some. The sample holds 200,000 or so clones, 88% seen once. Source material: peripheral blood. These receptors originate from a woman aged 55-69 years with acute or convalescent COVID-19.

V gene TRBV5-6 combines with J gene TRBJ1-4; TRBD1 matches at 7 bases. After removal of 4 bases from V and 8 bases from J, the junction contained 5 bases not matched to a gene. Looked up from germline, CDR1 is SGHDT and CDR2 is YYEEEE. This CDR3 is built from 13 residues. The CDR3 nucleotides read TGTGCCAGCAGCATAGGACAGGACGAAAAACTGTTTTTT. Residues: CASSIGQDEKLFF.

This clone has just a few counts. This chain links TRBV11-3 with TRBJ2-7, with a possible D match to TRBD1 (5 bases). This CDR3 comprises 13 residues. V gave up 5 bases and J gave up 1 base, with 9 bases separating them. Germline CDR1 reads SGHNT; CDR2 reads YENEEA. Written as DNA, the CDR3 is TGTGCCAGCAGCCAAGGACATTCCTACGAGCAGTACTTC. Protein: CASSQGHSYEQYF.

CDR3 loop: CASSYSRGQETQYF. In DNA, the CDR3 is TGTGCCAGCAGTTACTCCCGGGGGCAAGAGACCCAGTACTTC. The rearrangement joins TRBV6-5 to TRBJ2-5; D is perhaps TRBD2 (6 bases). Trimming took 0 bases from V and 2 from J, leaving 7 bases between them. The CDR3 extends over 14 amino acids. Germline V lookup: CDR1 MNHEY, CDR2 SVGAGI.

CDR3 residues: CASSQRTRGETQYF. CDR3 sequence (DNA): TGTGCCAGCAGCCAAAGGACTAGGGGGGAGACCCAGTACTTC. This sequence joins TRBV3-1 (or the pseudogene TRBV3-2) and TRBJ2-5, with D maybe TRBD2 (7 bases). V was pared by 2 bases and J by 5 bases, with 12 bases between. CDR1 is LGHDT and CDR2 is YNNKEL in the germline V gene (reference sequence). This CDR3 is 14 amino acids long.

The genes are TRBV28 and TRBJ1-6; D is unclear. The CDR3 runs to 15 residues. Germline CDR1 is MDHEN and CDR2 is SYDVKM. Trimming cost V 5 bases and J 9 bases, with 17 bases left between them. CDR3 protein: CASSPSPRAGSPLHF. As DNA, the CDR3 is TGTGCCAGCAGTCCCTCTCCCCGGGCGGGTTCACCCCTCCACTTT.

The genes are TRBV3-1 (or the pseudogene TRBV3-2) and TRBJ1-1; D remains ambiguous. Germline values: CDR1 LGHDT, CDR2 YNNKEL (reference sequence). This CDR3 has 14 amino acids. The V end lost 1 base, the J end lost 4 bases, and 10 bases lay between the germline ends. CDR3 residues: CASSQGALSTEAFF. The CDR3 nucleotides read TGTGCCAGCAGCCAAGGGGCTTTGAGCACTGAAGCTTTCTTT.

As concerns this clone: Other DNA sequences in this sample translate to the same CDR3. The gene calls are TRBV9 and TRBJ1-4; 9 bases align to TRBD1. Germline V gene lookup returns CDR1 SGDLS and CDR2 YYNGEE. The CDR3 contains 15 residues. Trimming took 3 bases from V and 6 from J; bases not matched to a gene: 6. CDR3 region: CASSDGTGRHEKLFF. Written as DNA, the CDR3 is TGTGCCAGCAGCGACGGGACAGGGAGACATGAAAAACTGTTTTTT.

Here the CDR3 reads CASSVDSHQRGGYTF. CDR3 nucleotide sequence: TGTGCCAGCAGCGTAGACTCGCATCAGAGGGGGGGCTACACCTTC. The chain couples TRBV9 to TRBJ1-2, with D tentatively TRBD1 (6 bases). Germline values: CDR1 SGDLS, CDR2 YYNGEE. The CDR3 is made up of 15 amino acids. The V and J ends lost 0 bases and 8 bases respectively, with 17 bases between them.

The chain couples TRBV6-2 or TRBV6-3 to TRBJ2-7; tentative D call: TRBD2 (6 bases). CDR3 length: 12 residues. CDR1 and CDR2 (germline): MNHEY, SVGEGT. Trimming cost V 2 bases and J 7 bases, with 9 bases left between them. The CDR3 is CASSYRGGEQYF. The CDR3 DNA sequence: TGTGCCAGCAGTTACCGGGGAGGAGAGCAGTACTTC.

J is TRBJ2-3 and V is TRBV6-5; perhaps TRBD2 as D (6 bases). The germline V and J ends were trimmed by 4 bases and 0 bases, with 14 bases remaining between them. Germline values: CDR1 MNHEY, CDR2 SVGAGI. The CDR3 has 16 amino acids. The DNA for the CDR3 is TGTGCCAGCAGTTTAATTGGGGGACTTAGCACAGATACGCAGTATTTT. Translated: CASSLIGGLSTDTQYF.

This sequence joins TRBV18 and TRBJ2-7; D unclear. The germline V gene encodes CDR1 KGHSH and CDR2 LQKENI. V was shortened by 1 base and J by 3 bases, with 16 bases between the two germline ends. The CDR3 loop spans 16 amino acids. CDR3 in DNA: TGTGCCAGCTCACCACGGTTAGCCCTTGACCTCTACGAGCAGTACTTC. Residues: CASSPRLALDLYEQYF.

This chain links TRBV5-1 with TRBJ2-6; D gene ambiguous. The ends were cut back, 0 bases at V and 0 bases at J, with 4 bases in the middle. The CDR3 sequence is 15 residues long. In germline, CDR1 is SGHRS, CDR2 YFSETQ. CDR3 loop: CASSLVFSGANVLTF. The CDR3 DNA reads TGCGCCAGCAGCTTGGTATTCTCTGGGGCCAACGTCCTGACTTTC.

This clone has only a few counts. The chain recombines TRBV27 with TRBJ1-3; TRBD1 agrees at 9 bases. V lost 6 bases to trimming and J lost 0 bases; unmatched junction nucleotides: 3. The CDR3 loop spans 15 amino acids. The germline V gene has CDR1 MNHEY and CDR2 SMNVEV (reference sequence). CDR3 in amino acids: CASRMTGGSGNTIYF. The DNA of the CDR3 is TGTGCCAGCAGGATGACAGGGGGCTCTGGAAACACCATATATTTT.

The chain couples TRBV12-3 or TRBV12-4 to TRBJ1-5, with D possibly being TRBD1 (5 bases). With 10 bases removed from V and 4 bases from J, the gap between germline ends came to 14 bases. The CDR3 runs to 13 residues. The CDR3 region is CATGGIWNQPQHF. Here the CDR3 DNA reads TGTGCCACCGGGGGAATTTGGAATCAGCCCCAGCATTTT.

This clone was picked up many times. The rearrangement uses TRBV27 and TRBJ1-6; D ambiguous. This CDR3 region has 13 residues. The germline V and J ends were trimmed by 2 bases and 7 bases, with 6 bases remaining between them. The germline V gene has CDR1 MNHEY and CDR2 SMNVEV (reference sequence). CDR3 bases: TGTGCCAGCAGTTTAATAGTCAATTCACCCCTCCACTTT. This gives the protein CASSLIVNSPLHF.

The chain uses TRBV3-1 (or the pseudogene TRBV3-2) and TRBJ2-1, with 10 bases fitting TRBD2. Trimming took 0 bases from V and 3 from J; bases not matched to a gene: 5. This CDR3 comprises 17 residues. Germline assignment: CDR1 LGHDT and CDR2 YNNKEL (reference sequence). CDR3 in amino acids: CASSQETLAGIYNEQFF. In DNA form, the CDR3 reads TGTGCCAGCAGCCAAGAGACACTAGCGGGAATCTACAATGAGCAGTTCTTC.

This clone occurred many times. DNA for the CDR3: TGTGCCAGCAGTTACCTTTTTGACAGATGGACTAGCGGGAGTACTTACAATGAGCAGTTCTTC. This codes for CASSYLFDRWTSGSTYNEQFF. The rearrangement uses TRBV6-2 or TRBV6-3 and TRBJ2-1; 13 bases agree with TRBD2. The CDR3 has 21 residues. In germline, CDR1 is MNHEY, CDR2 SVGEGT. Trimming removed 2 bases from V and 4 bases from J; junction bases left unmatched: 17.

J is TRBJ2-5 and V is TRBV4-2; D may be TRBD2 (5 bases). Per the germline V gene, CDR1 is LGHNA and CDR2 is YNFKEQ. V was clipped by 2 bases and J by 2 bases, with 12 bases between them. The CDR3 spans 15 residues. CDR3 DNA sequence: TGTGCCAGCAGCCAACAACTAGTGACTCAAGAGACCCAGTACTTC. This sequence encodes CASSQQLVTQETQYF.

The rearrangement uses TRBV6-7 and TRBJ1-6; D uncertain. TRBV6-7 is placed among ORFs of uncertain function. CDR3 length: 14 amino acids. V lost 5 bases to trimming and J lost 7 bases, with 12 bases between them. The CDR3 DNA follows: TGTGCCAGCAGTCGGAACGAACAGAATTCACCCCTCCACTTT. Protein sequence: CASSRNEQNSPLHF.

This clone has a handful of counts. The chain uses TRBV4-1 and TRBJ1-2; D remains unclear. The V and J ends lost 0 bases and 4 bases respectively, with 9 bases between them. The length of the CDR3 is 14 residues. Germline values: CDR1 MGHRA, CDR2 YSYEKL. CDR3 amino acids: CASSQDRPGYGYTF. The CDR3 coding sequence is TGCGCCAGCAGCCAAGACCGACCAGGCTATGGCTACACCTTC.

The chain carries TRBV7-9 and TRBJ1-1, with no clear D. CDR1 and CDR2 from the germline V gene are SEHNR and FQNEAQ (reference sequence). This CDR3 has 14 residues. V was pared by 2 bases and J by 4 bases, with 11 bases between. The CDR3 region has the DNA TGTGCCAGCAGCTTAATCGGGGATTTCACTGAAGCTTTCTTT. This encodes CASSLIGDFTEAFF.

The chain couples TRBV6-6 to TRBJ1-1; D ambiguous. The CDR3 is 15 residues long. The germline V and J ends were trimmed by 0 bases and 5 bases, with 13 bases remaining between them. Germline-derived CDR1 and CDR2 are MNHNY and SVGAGI (reference sequence). The CDR3 reads CASSYSVRGTTEAFF. The CDR3 region has the DNA TGTGCCAGCAGTTACTCGGTCCGGGGAACGACTGAAGCTTTCTTT.

CDR3 amino acids: CASHAGTSGIREQFF. CDR3 coding DNA: TGTGCCAGCCACGCGGGGACTAGCGGGATTCGTGAGCAGTTCTTC. This sequence joins TRBV6-5 and TRBJ2-1, with 13 bases fitting TRBD2. The V gene's germline CDR1 is MNHEY and CDR2 SVGAGI. The V segment lost 8 bases and the J segment 9 bases; nucleotides outside the gene matches: 10. This CDR3 contains 15 residues.

V usage is TRBV2 and J usage is TRBJ2-1; D possibly corresponds to TRBD2 (5 bases). The length of the CDR3 is 14 residues. Trimming shortened V by 4 bases and J by 3 bases, and 10 bases separated the two germline ends. CDR1 and CDR2 (germline): SNHLY, FYNNEI. CDR3 sequence reads: CASSGLADYNEQFF. The CDR3, as DNA: TGTGCCAGCAGTGGGCTAGCTGACTACAATGAGCAGTTCTTC.

This sequence joins TRBV6-4 and TRBJ2-7; 7 bases match TRBD1. The germline gives CDR1 MRHNA, CDR2 SNTAGT. The CDR3 consists of 19 residues. Trimming removed 0 bases from V and 3 bases from J; junction bases left unmatched: 17. The CDR3 reads CASSDSNYQDRVRFYEQYF. CDR3 sequence (DNA): TGTGCCAGCAGTGACTCGAATTACCAAGACAGGGTACGTTTCTACGAGCAGTACTTC.

This clone was seen only once. The rearrangement uses TRBV9 and TRBJ2-3; 9 bases align to TRBD2. Unmatched junction bases numbered 10, after V lost 3 bases and J lost 5 bases. The germline V gene encodes CDR1 SGDLS and CDR2 YYNGEE. There are 16 residues in the CDR3. The CDR3 DNA is TGTGCCAGCAGCGCGCTTCCTAGCGGGATCAAAGATACGCAGTATTTT. The encoded protein is CASSALPSGIKDTQYF.

The CDR3 loop is CASSAGAVGETQYF. As DNA, the CDR3 is TGCGCCAGCAGCGCGGGAGCAGTAGGAGAGACCCAGTACTTC. V is TRBV10-1 and J is TRBJ2-5; 7 nucleotides agree with TRBD2. Germline V gene data show CDR1 as WNHNN and CDR2 as SYGVQD (reference sequence). The CDR3 totals 14 residues. V dropped 6 bases and J dropped 4; count of bases not matched to a gene: 8.